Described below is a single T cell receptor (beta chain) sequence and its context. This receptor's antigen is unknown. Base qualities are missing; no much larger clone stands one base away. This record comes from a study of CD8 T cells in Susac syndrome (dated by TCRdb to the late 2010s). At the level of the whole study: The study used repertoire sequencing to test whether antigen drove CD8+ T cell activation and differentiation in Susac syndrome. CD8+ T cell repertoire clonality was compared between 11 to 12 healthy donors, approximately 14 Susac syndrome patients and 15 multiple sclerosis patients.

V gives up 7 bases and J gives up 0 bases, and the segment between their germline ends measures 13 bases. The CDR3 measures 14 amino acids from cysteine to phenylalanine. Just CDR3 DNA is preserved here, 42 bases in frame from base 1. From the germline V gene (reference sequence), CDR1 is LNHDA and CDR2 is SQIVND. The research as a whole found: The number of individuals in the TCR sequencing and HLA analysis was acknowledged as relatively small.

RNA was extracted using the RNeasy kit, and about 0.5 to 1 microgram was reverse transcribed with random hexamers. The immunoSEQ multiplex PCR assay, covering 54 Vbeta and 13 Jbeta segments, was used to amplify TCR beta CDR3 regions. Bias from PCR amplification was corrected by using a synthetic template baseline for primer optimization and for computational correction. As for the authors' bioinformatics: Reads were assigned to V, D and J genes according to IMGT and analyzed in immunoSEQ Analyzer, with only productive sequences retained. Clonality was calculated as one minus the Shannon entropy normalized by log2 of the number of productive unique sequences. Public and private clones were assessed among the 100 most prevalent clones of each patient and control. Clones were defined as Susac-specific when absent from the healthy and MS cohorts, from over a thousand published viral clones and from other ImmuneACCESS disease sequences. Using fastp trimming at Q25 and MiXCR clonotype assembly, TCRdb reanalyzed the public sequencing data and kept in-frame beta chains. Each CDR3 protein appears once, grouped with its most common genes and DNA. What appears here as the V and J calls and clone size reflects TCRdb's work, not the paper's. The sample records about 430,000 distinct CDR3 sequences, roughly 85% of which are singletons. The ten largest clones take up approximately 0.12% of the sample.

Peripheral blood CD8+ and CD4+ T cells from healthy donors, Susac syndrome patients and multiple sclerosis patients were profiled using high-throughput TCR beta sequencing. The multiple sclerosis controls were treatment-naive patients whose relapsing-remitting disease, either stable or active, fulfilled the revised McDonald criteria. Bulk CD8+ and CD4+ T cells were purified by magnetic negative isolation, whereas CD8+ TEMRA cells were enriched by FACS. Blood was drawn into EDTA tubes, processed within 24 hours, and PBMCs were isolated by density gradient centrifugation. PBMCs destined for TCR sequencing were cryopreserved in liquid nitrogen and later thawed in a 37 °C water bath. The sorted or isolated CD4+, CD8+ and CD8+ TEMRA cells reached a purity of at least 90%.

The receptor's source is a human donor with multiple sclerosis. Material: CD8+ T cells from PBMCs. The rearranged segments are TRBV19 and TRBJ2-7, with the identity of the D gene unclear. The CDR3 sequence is CASNPGASSYEQYF. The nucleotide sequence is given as TGTGCCAGTAATCCGGGCGCCTCCTCCTACGAGCAGTACTTC.